The 18 T cell receptor beta chains listed next were all sequenced from one sample in a study of blood T cells in healthy people across ages. A J-beta primer mix and a sample-barcoded 5' primer were used in a second PCR of roughly 6 to 12 cycles. One entry per CDR3 protein results from TCRdb running MiXCR on the 5' RACE reads. The sample has some 940,000 distinct CDR3 sequences, around 29% seen once; the top ten hold approximately 10%. The same data also went into a second study, on T cells of mothers and their children.

Sequencing was done on a sample of blood. These TCRs come from a woman aged 40 to 50 in good health.

V is TRBV2 and J is TRBJ1-4; D is ambiguous. V was cut by 6 bases and J by 7 bases, with 24 bases left in between. Germline V gene lookup returns CDR1 SNHLY and CDR2 FYNNEI. The CDR3 is made up of 17 amino acids. CDR3 in DNA: TGTGCCAGCAGCTTAACTGGACGGGCTTGGGAAGGTGAAAAACTGTTTTTT. Translated: CASSLTGRAWEGEKLFF.

The V gene is TRBV6-1, the J gene TRBJ1-5; a possible D gene is TRBD1 (6 bases). CDR3 length equals 11 residues. The V gene lost 1 base and the J gene lost 15 bases, with 10 bases spanning the gap. Germline values: CDR1 MNHNS, CDR2 SASEGT. The DNA for the CDR3 is TGTGCCAGCAGTGAAGACAGGGAAGGGCATTTT. It is translated as CASSEDREGHF.

This clonotype has only a few counts. The chain recombines TRBV9 with TRBJ2-5, with D maybe TRBD2 (6 bases). The CDR3 is 14 residues long. Per the germline V gene, CDR1 is SGDLS and CDR2 is YYNGEE. V shed 0 bases and J shed 3 bases, with 9 bases lying between them. For the CDR3, the DNA is TGTGCCAGCAGCGTAGGCGGGGCCAAAGAGACCCAGTACTTC. Protein: CASSVGGAKETQYF.

This clonotype was found many times. This sequence joins TRBV3-1 and TRBJ2-5; D may be TRBD1 (6 bases). This CDR3 has 14 residues. Germline V CDR1 and CDR2: LGHDT, YNNKEL (reference sequence). V was pared by 4 bases and J by 5 bases, with 14 bases between. CDR3 protein: CASSRSGDRETQYF. CDR3 nucleotides: TGTGCCAGCAGCCGGTCAGGAGACAGGGAGACCCAGTACTTC.

This clonotype was seen repeatedly, ten times or more. The V call is TRBV20-1, the J call TRBJ2-1; TRBD2 aligns across 10 bases. J was trimmed by 0 bases and V by 3 bases; bases with no gene match: 5. CDR3 length: 16 residues. CDR1 and CDR2 from the germline V gene are DFQATT and SNEGSKA (reference sequence). CDR3 DNA: TGCAGTGCTAGGCTTAGCGGGGGGAGCTCCTACAATGAGCAGTTCTTC. It is translated as CSARLSGGSSYNEQFF.

The chain is built from TRBV7-2 and TRBJ1-1, with D perhaps TRBD1 (6 bases). CDR3 length: 15 residues. Germline loops: CDR1 SGHTA, CDR2 FQGNSA. The V end lost 1 base, the J end lost 1 base, and 10 bases lay between the germline ends. CDR3 sequence: CASSLVTGRNTEAFF. The CDR3 DNA reads TGTGCCAGCAGCTTAGTCACAGGGCGGAACACTGAAGCTTTCTTT.

A few counts support this clonotype. The chain employs TRBV7-8 and TRBJ2-3; 9 bases are a match to TRBD1. Germline V gene sequence: CDR1 SGHVS, CDR2 FQNEAQ. The V segment lost 0 bases and the J segment 6 bases; nucleotides outside the gene matches: 7. There are 16 residues in the CDR3. CDR3 protein: CASSLANRGRGDTQYF. DNA of the CDR3: TGTGCCAGCAGCTTAGCTAACAGGGGGCGCGGTGATACGCAGTATTTT.

Many counts were recorded for this clonotype. The CDR3 region is CGANYEQYF. For the CDR3, the DNA is TGTGGGGCGAACTACGAGCAGTACTTC. J is TRBJ2-7 and V is TRBV27; no clear D. The CDR3 spans 9 residues. Germline V lookup: CDR1 MNHEY, CDR2 SMNVEV (reference sequence).

V is TRBV28 and J is TRBJ1-4, with D possibly TRBD1 on 6 matching bases. Germline V CDR1 and CDR2: MDHEN, SYDVKM. This CDR3 region has 15 residues. Trimming pared 5 bases from V and 4 bases from J, leaving 14 bases between. The CDR3 DNA follows: TGTGCCAGCAGTCCTGCTCAGGGACATAATGAAAAACTGTTTTTT. It translates to CASSPAQGHNEKLFF.

This clonotype was observed a handful of times. This rearrangement joins TRBV10-3 to TRBJ2-1; tentative D call: TRBD2 (5 bases). Germline V lookup: CDR1 ENHRY, CDR2 SYGVKD. The CDR3 length is 16 residues. V was pared by 8 bases and J by 1 base, with 18 bases between. The CDR3, as DNA: TGTGCCATCGCGGTTTCGATGGCGGGTTCCTACAATGAGCAGTTCTTC. As protein: CAIAVSMAGSYNEQFF.

This clonotype was picked up many times. The chain uses TRBV7-2 and TRBJ2-5; D unclear. The CDR3 is 12 residues long. Trimming pared 1 base from V and 7 bases from J, leaving 7 bases between. Germline V lookup: CDR1 SGHTA, CDR2 FQGNSA. CDR3: CASSLVLGTQYF. CDR3 nucleotide sequence: TGTGCCAGCAGCTTAGTGTTGGGGACCCAGTACTTC.

This clonotype was seen a single time. The gene calls are TRBV21-1 and TRBJ1-1. TRBV21-1 is classified as a pseudogene. The CDR3 runs to 15 residues. The CDR3 sequence: CASIKRDLQNTEAFF. In nucleotides, the CDR3 is TGTGCCAGCATCAAAAGGGACCTACAGAACACTGAAGCTTTCTTT.

About this clonotype: An end of the junction differs from the germline gene, which may be a read error. This chain uses TRBV4-1 with TRBJ1-5; weak D call: TRBD1 (6 bases). CDR3 size: 15 residues. Germline V gene data show CDR1 as MGHRA and CDR2 as YSYEKL. The CDR3 is CVSSQEGRGNQPQHF. The CDR3 DNA follows: TGCGTCAGCAGCCAAGAAGGGAGGGGGAATCAGCCCCAGCATTTT.

In regard to this clonotype: This may be a read error, as it is one base from a much larger clone. The chain uses TRBV7-2 and TRBJ2-1; D is possibly TRBD2 (5 bases). V lost 4 bases and J lost 7, with 11 bases in between. This CDR3 has 13 residues. In germline, CDR1 is SGHTA, CDR2 FQGNSA. The DNA for the CDR3 is TGTGCCAGCAGCTCTAGCTTCCGTAATGAGCAGTTCTTC. Its translation: CASSSSFRNEQFF.

V usage is TRBV18 and J usage is TRBJ1-5; perhaps TRBD1 as D (6 bases). The V gene's germline CDR1 is KGHSH and CDR2 LQKENI. V lost 2 bases, J lost 9 bases, and 14 bases lay in between. CDR3 size: 14 residues. The CDR3 nucleotides read TGTGCCAGCTCACCAAGACAGGACCAAGGGCCCCAGCATTTT. This translates into CASSPRQDQGPQHF.

Only a few counts were recorded for this clonotype. This rearrangement joins TRBV15 to TRBJ1-6, with D maybe TRBD1 (6 bases). V lost 0 bases to trimming and J lost 0 bases, with 12 bases between them. CDR3 length equals 18 residues. The germline V gene has CDR1 LNHNV and CDR2 YYDKDF (reference sequence). The CDR3, as DNA: TGTGCCACCAGCAGAGATAGGACAGCCAGCTCCTATAATTCACCCCTCCACTTT. This gives the protein CATSRDRTASSYNSPLHF.

The rearrangement uses TRBV5-1 and TRBJ2-4; TRBD1 is a possible D gene (5 bases). The V end was cut by 4 bases, the J end by 4 bases, with 6 bases between. This CDR3 is built from 12 residues. Germline V gene lookup returns CDR1 SGHRS and CDR2 YFSETQ. The CDR3 DNA follows: TGCGCCAGCAGCCCAGGGAAAAACATTCAGTACTTC. It encodes CASSPGKNIQYF.

V gene TRBV29-1 combines with J gene TRBJ2-1; possibly TRBD2 for D (5 bases). V was shortened by 4 bases and J by 3 bases, with 10 bases between the two germline ends. CDR1 and CDR2 from the germline V gene are SQVTM and ANQGSEA. This CDR3 has 13 amino acids. CDR3: CSVGPEGYNEQFF. CDR3 nucleotides: TGCAGCGTTGGCCCAGAGGGCTACAATGAGCAGTTCTTC.